This T cell receptor (beta chain) was recovered during a study of T-cell reconstitution after alpha-beta-depleted transplantation in children. As for this clonotype: Since a much larger clone is just one base distant, this may be a read error.

A library of TCRbeta sequences, prepared with unique molecular identifiers, was generated. From the PCR reads, TCRdb called clonotypes with MiXCR, one entry per CDR3 protein. The table shows 150,000 to 250,000 distinct CDR3 sequences, with just over 14% occurring only once. The CDR3 totals 14 residues. Germline V gene lookup returns CDR1 SGHKS and CDR2 YYEKEE (reference sequence). Trimming removed 2 bases from V and 7 bases from J, with 12 bases in between. This chain uses TRBV5-5 with TRBJ2-2, with TRBD2 as a possible D gene (5 bases). This clonotype was sampled from a human donor who donated a stem cell graft to a child with acute lymphoblastic leukemia. The sequencing here drew on PBMCs from the stem cell graft donor, taken from the stem cell graft. The CDR3 is CASSFRLAGGELFF. CDR3 DNA: TGTGCCAGCAGCTTCAGGCTTGCGGGCGGGGAGCTGTTTTTT. Using reference TRBV5-5 and TRBJ2-2 for the parts outside the CDR3, the full variable domain is DAGVTQSPTHLIKTRGQQVTLRCSPISGHKSVSWYQQVLGQGPQFIFQYYEKEERGRGNFPDRFSARQFPNYSSELNVNALLLGDSALYLCASSFRLAGGELFFGEGSRLTVL.